This TCR beta chain appears in the sequencing data of a study of cytomegalovirus exposure and HLA in healthy donors. The overall study: Clustering assigned about 80% of the roughly 420 genotyped donors to the Caucasian-associated ancestry cluster. General study findings and limits: Fewer N-insertions than the roughly 650-donor mean were reportedly shown by an Asian-associated ancestry cluster in a later analysis.

On this clone itself: Its target is not known.

The PCR employed 60 Vbeta primers together with 13 Jbeta primers. TCRdb's copy holds only in-frame clones and misses some; the assay was immunoSEQ multiplex PCR. The data hold more than 140,000 clones, with more than 65% observed a single time. This CDR3 comprises 14 residues. Trimming took 7 bases from V and 4 from J; bases not matched to a gene: 7. Germline CDR1 reads PRHDT; CDR2 reads FYEKMQ (reference sequence). V gene TRBV13 combines with J gene TRBJ1-1; TRBD1 matches 9 bases. This receptor was obtained from a man aged 30-40 years in good health and CMV-seropositive. Material: PBMCs. This CDR3 is CASTLPGQGTEAFF. The CDR3 coding sequence is TGTGCCAGCACCCTACCGGGACAGGGCACTGAAGCTTTCTTT.